This is a list of T cell receptor beta chains from one sample in a study of neurological immune-mediated disorders. TCRdb fed the 5' RACE reads into MiXCR, producing one record per CDR3 protein. This sample has tens of thousands of distinct CDR3 sequences; 10% to 13% occur once, and the top ten carry around 1.8%. What was sequenced was PBMCs. The source is a man aged 35-49 years in good health. CDR3s include the opening cysteine and the closing phenylalanine or tryptophan. The D gene is left open where the match is weak. Clone size is not always given. Where it is, it says once, few, many or a class for expanded clones.

d_call: TRBD1; v_call: TRBV20-1; j_call: TRBJ1-1; clone_size: many; cdr3_nt: TGCAGTGCTGAACGACTAGGACAGGGTAAGGCTGAAGCTTTCTTT; cdr3_aa: CSAERLGQGKAEAFF
d_call: NA; v_call: TRBV28; j_call: TRBJ2-2; clone_size: many; cdr3_nt: TGTGCCAGCAGTTCAAGATTCGGGGAGCTGTTTTTT; cdr3_aa: CASSSRFGELFF
d_call: TRBD2; v_call: TRBV9; j_call: TRBJ2-1; clone_size: many; cdr3_nt: TGTGCCAGTTCTCCCGCAAGGACTAGCGGGGGCACCTACAATGAGCAGTTCTTC; cdr3_aa: CASSPARTSGGTYNEQFF
d_call: NA; v_call: TRBV20-1; j_call: TRBJ2-1; clone_size: NA; cdr3_nt: TGCAGTGCTAGAGATCTGGAGGGAGTCTCCTACAATGAGCAGTTCTTC; cdr3_aa: CSARDLEGVSYNEQFF
d_call: TRBD2; v_call: TRBV20-1; j_call: TRBJ2-7; clone_size: many; cdr3_nt: TGCAGTGCTAGGAGAGGCGGGAGGGCCAGGGTCTACGAGCAGTACTTC; cdr3_aa: CSARRGGRARVYEQYF
d_call: NA; v_call: TRBV14; j_call: TRBJ1-2; clone_size: many; cdr3_nt: TGTGCCAGCAGCCAGATACAGGGCTATGGCTACACCTTC; cdr3_aa: CASSQIQGYGYTF
d_call: NA; v_call: TRBV7-2; j_call: TRBJ2-7; clone_size: many; cdr3_nt: TGTGCCAGCAGCTTAGCCCCCAGGGGAACCTACGAGCAGTACTTC; cdr3_aa: CASSLAPRGTYEQYF
d_call: TRBD1; v_call: TRBV29-1; j_call: TRBJ1-5; clone_size: few; cdr3_nt: TGCAGCGTTGGGACAGGCAGCAATCAGCCCCAGCATTTT; cdr3_aa: CSVGTGSNQPQHF
d_call: NA; v_call: TRBV6-5; j_call: TRBJ2-1; clone_size: many; cdr3_nt: TGTGCCAGCAGTCACGCGGGGGCTAATGAGCAGTTCTTC; cdr3_aa: CASSHAGANEQFF
d_call: NA; v_call: TRBV20-1; j_call: TRBJ1-1; clone_size: many; cdr3_nt: TGCGGCCCCCGCCCGGGGGGCACTGAAGCTTTCTTT; cdr3_aa: CGPRPGGTEAFF
d_call: NA; v_call: TRBV9; j_call: TRBJ1-1; clone_size: many; cdr3_nt: TGTGCCAGCAGCGTAGGAGAGGTTCTGGGGAGCACTGAAGCTTTCTTT; cdr3_aa: CASSVGEVLGSTEAFF
d_call: TRBD2; v_call: TRBV5-1; j_call: TRBJ2-7; clone_size: many; cdr3_nt: TGCGCCAGCAGCTTGGCCGGTACGAGCGGGAGGACTTCCTACGAGCAGTACTTC; cdr3_aa: CASSLAGTSGRTSYEQYF
d_call: TRBD2; v_call: TRBV20-1; j_call: TRBJ2-7; clone_size: NA; cdr3_nt: TGCAGTGCCCAGAAGCGGGAGCCCTACGAGCAGTACTTC; cdr3_aa: CSAQKREPYEQYF
d_call: NA; v_call: TRBV7-9; j_call: TRBJ2-4; clone_size: many; cdr3_nt: TGTGCCAGCAGCATACCTGTCGGACAGGAGGGGGACATTCAGTACTTC; cdr3_aa: CASSIPVGQEGDIQYF
d_call: TRBD2; v_call: TRBV6-5; j_call: TRBJ2-1; clone_size: NA; cdr3_nt: TGTGCCACCACGGGACTAGCGCTAGAGCAGTTCTTC; cdr3_aa: CATTGLALEQFF
d_call: NA; v_call: TRBV9; j_call: TRBJ2-1; clone_size: many; cdr3_nt: TGTGCCAGCAGTCGTAAACCCAGCTCCTACAATGAGCAGTTCTTC; cdr3_aa: CASSRKPSSYNEQFF
d_call: NA; v_call: TRBV20-1; j_call: TRBJ2-2; clone_size: many; cdr3_nt: TGCAGTGCCCTATCGGGGGACACCGGGGAGCTGTTTTTT; cdr3_aa: CSALSGDTGELFF
d_call: NA; v_call: TRBV20-1; j_call: TRBJ2-1; clone_size: many; cdr3_nt: TGCAGTGCTAGAGGGCGGGGCGGCTACGGTAATGAGCAGTTCTTC; cdr3_aa: CSARGRGGYGNEQFF
d_call: NA; v_call: TRBV12-3/TRBV12-4; j_call: TRBJ1-2; clone_size: many; cdr3_nt: TGTGCCAGCAGTTTAGGGGGGGGGACTTTCTATGGCTACACCTTC; cdr3_aa: CASSLGGGTFYGYTF
d_call: NA; v_call: TRBV10-3; j_call: TRBJ2-1; clone_size: many; cdr3_nt: TGTGCCATCGCCCGGGCCGAGGGTTTTGATGAGCAGTTCTTC; cdr3_aa: CAIARAEGFDEQFF
d_call: NA; v_call: TRBV12-3/TRBV12-4; j_call: TRBJ2-1; clone_size: many; cdr3_nt: TGTGCCAGCCGGGGACCGACCAATGAGCAGTTCTTC; cdr3_aa: CASRGPTNEQFF
d_call: NA; v_call: TRBV9; j_call: TRBJ1-6; clone_size: many; cdr3_nt: TGTGCCAGCAGCGTAGGAACAGGGATCAGCCGTAATTCACCCCTCCACTTT; cdr3_aa: CASSVGTGISRNSPLHF
d_call: NA; v_call: TRBV5-1; j_call: TRBJ2-3; clone_size: many; cdr3_nt: TGCGCCAGCAGCTTGGACCCAGGGAGCACAGATACGCAGTATTTT; cdr3_aa: CASSLDPGSTDTQYF
d_call: NA; v_call: TRBV3-1; j_call: TRBJ2-2; clone_size: many; cdr3_nt: TGTGCCAGCAGCCAAGGAATAGCCCCCGACACCGGGGAGCTGTTTTTT; cdr3_aa: CASSQGIAPDTGELFF
d_call: NA; v_call: TRBV28; j_call: TRBJ1-1; clone_size: NA; cdr3_nt: TGTGCCAGCAGTTTACAGGGGCCCGGGGACACTGAAGCTTTCTTT; cdr3_aa: CASSLQGPGDTEAFF
d_call: TRBD1; v_call: TRBV2; j_call: TRBJ2-5; clone_size: many; cdr3_nt: TGTGCCAGCAGTGAAGGAGGGGGCCTTGGCGAGACCCAGTACTTC; cdr3_aa: CASSEGGGLGETQYF
d_call: TRBD1; v_call: TRBV7-9; j_call: TRBJ2-7; clone_size: NA; cdr3_nt: TGTGCCAGCAGCTTTTATAGCGGGACAGGGGAGTACTTT; cdr3_aa: CASSFYSGTGEYF
d_call: TRBD1; v_call: TRBV24-1; j_call: TRBJ2-6; clone_size: many; cdr3_nt: TGTGCCACGGGACAGGGACGATTCGGGGCCAACGTCCTGACTTTC; cdr3_aa: CATGQGRFGANVLTF
d_call: TRBD1; v_call: TRBV2; j_call: TRBJ2-1; clone_size: many; cdr3_nt: TGTGCCAGCAGCGATCCGGGACAGACCCCGGGCAATGAGCAGTTCTTC; cdr3_aa: CASSDPGQTPGNEQFF
d_call: NA; v_call: TRBV29-1; j_call: TRBJ2-1; clone_size: NA; cdr3_nt: TGCAGCGTCACCGGCGCCTACAATGAGCAGTTCTTC; cdr3_aa: CSVTGAYNEQFF
d_call: NA; v_call: TRBV12-3/TRBV12-4; j_call: TRBJ2-6; clone_size: many; cdr3_nt: TGTGCCAGCAGTTCTCGTATGCGGAGGCACAGTGGGGCCAACGTCCTGACTTTC; cdr3_aa: CASSSRMRRHSGANVLTF
d_call: NA; v_call: TRBV10-3; j_call: TRBJ2-5; clone_size: many; cdr3_nt: TGTGCCATCAGGGACAGATTACAAGAGACCCAGTACTTC; cdr3_aa: CAIRDRLQETQYF
d_call: NA; v_call: TRBV18; j_call: TRBJ2-3; clone_size: many; cdr3_nt: TGTGCCAGCTCACCCCTAGCAGATACGCAGTATTTT; cdr3_aa: CASSPLADTQYF
d_call: TRBD2; v_call: TRBV5-1; j_call: TRBJ2-3; clone_size: many; cdr3_nt: TGCGCCAGCAGCTCTTCCGGGACTAGAGAAGATACGCAGTATTTT; cdr3_aa: CASSSSGTREDTQYF
d_call: TRBD2; v_call: TRBV15; j_call: TRBJ2-2; clone_size: many; cdr3_nt: TGTGCCACCAGCAGTGGGAGGGAGTATCGGGAGCTGTTTTTT; cdr3_aa: CATSSGREYRELFF
d_call: TRBD1; v_call: TRBV7-9; j_call: TRBJ2-1; clone_size: many; cdr3_nt: TGTGCCAGCCTCGGGGACAGGGTCCCAGAGCAGTTCTTC; cdr3_aa: CASLGDRVPEQFF
d_call: NA; v_call: TRBV5-1; j_call: TRBJ2-3; clone_size: many; cdr3_nt: TGCGCCAGCAGCCCCCGGGGTAGCGGTCGCACAGATACGCAGTATTTT; cdr3_aa: CASSPRGSGRTDTQYF
d_call: TRBD1; v_call: TRBV7-2; j_call: TRBJ2-7; clone_size: many; cdr3_nt: TGTGCCAGCAGCGTACAGGGGTACGAGCAGTACTTC; cdr3_aa: CASSVQGYEQYF
d_call: NA; v_call: TRBV19; j_call: TRBJ2-3; clone_size: NA; cdr3_nt: TGTGCCAGTAGTCCTCGGACAGGAGGGGATACGCAGTATTTT; cdr3_aa: CASSPRTGGDTQYF
d_call: TRBD1; v_call: TRBV2; j_call: TRBJ1-1; clone_size: many; cdr3_nt: TGTGCCAGCAGTAAGAATACAGGGGGCCGGACTGAAGCTTTCTTT; cdr3_aa: CASSKNTGGRTEAFF
d_call: TRBD1; v_call: TRBV14; j_call: TRBJ2-5; clone_size: few; cdr3_nt: TGTGCCAGCAGCCAAGGAGGAAGCTACGGGACAGGCCAATATTACCAAGAGACCCAGTACTTC; cdr3_aa: CASSQGGSYGTGQYYQETQYF
d_call: TRBD1; v_call: TRBV5-1; j_call: TRBJ1-1; clone_size: many; cdr3_nt: TGCGCCAGCAGCCGGGACAGGGGGCGAGTGAACACTGAAGCTTTCTTT; cdr3_aa: CASSRDRGRVNTEAFF
d_call: TRBD2; v_call: TRBV24-1; j_call: TRBJ2-5; clone_size: many; cdr3_nt: TGTGCCACCAGTGACTCTAGCGGGAGACAATGGGAGACCCAGTACTTC; cdr3_aa: CATSDSSGRQWETQYF
d_call: NA; v_call: TRBV6-5; j_call: TRBJ2-7; clone_size: many; cdr3_nt: TGTGCCAGCACCCAGACCCGGACGGGGTTAGACGAGCAGTACTTC; cdr3_aa: CASTQTRTGLDEQYF
d_call: TRBD2; v_call: TRBV7-6; j_call: TRBJ2-1; clone_size: many; cdr3_nt: TGTGCCAGCAGCTTAGCTACTAGCGGCTCCTACAATGAGCAGTTCTTC; cdr3_aa: CASSLATSGSYNEQFF
d_call: NA; v_call: TRBV9; j_call: TRBJ2-2; clone_size: many; cdr3_nt: TGTGCCAGCAGCGTCTTCAGCAACACGAACACCGGGGAGCTGTTTTTT; cdr3_aa: CASSVFSNTNTGELFF
d_call: TRBD2; v_call: TRBV7-2; j_call: TRBJ2-3; clone_size: many; cdr3_nt: TGTGCCAGCAGCTCCGGGACTAGCGGGGCAGATACGCAGTATTTT; cdr3_aa: CASSSGTSGADTQYF
d_call: NA; v_call: TRBV5-1; j_call: TRBJ1-4; clone_size: NA; cdr3_nt: TGCGCCAGCAGCTATACGGGGGAAAAACTGTTTTTT; cdr3_aa: CASSYTGEKLFF
d_call: NA; v_call: TRBV7-2; j_call: TRBJ2-5; clone_size: NA; cdr3_nt: TGTGCCAGCAGCTTAGCAGGGGGGGAGACCCAGTACTTC; cdr3_aa: CASSLAGGETQYF
d_call: NA; v_call: TRBV12-3/TRBV12-4; j_call: TRBJ1-1; clone_size: NA; cdr3_nt: TGTGCCAGCAGTAGCCAGGGGTCGAGCACTGAAGCTTTCTTT; cdr3_aa: CASSSQGSSTEAFF